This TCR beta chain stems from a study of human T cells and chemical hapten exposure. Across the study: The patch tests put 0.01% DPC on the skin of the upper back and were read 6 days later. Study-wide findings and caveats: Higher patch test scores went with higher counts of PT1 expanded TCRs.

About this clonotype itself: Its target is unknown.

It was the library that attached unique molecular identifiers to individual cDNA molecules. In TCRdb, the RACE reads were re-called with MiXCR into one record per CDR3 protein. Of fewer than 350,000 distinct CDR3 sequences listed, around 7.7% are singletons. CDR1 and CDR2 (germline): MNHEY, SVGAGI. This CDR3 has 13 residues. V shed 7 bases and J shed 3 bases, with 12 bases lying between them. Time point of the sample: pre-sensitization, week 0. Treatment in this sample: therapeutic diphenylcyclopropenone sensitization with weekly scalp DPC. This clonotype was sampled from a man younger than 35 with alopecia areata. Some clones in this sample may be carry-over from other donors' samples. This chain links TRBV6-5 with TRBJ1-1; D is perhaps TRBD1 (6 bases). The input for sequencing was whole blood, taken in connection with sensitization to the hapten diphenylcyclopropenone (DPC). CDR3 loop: CASKVRGDTEAFF. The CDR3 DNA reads TGTGCCAGCAAAGTCAGGGGTGACACTGAAGCTTTCTTT.